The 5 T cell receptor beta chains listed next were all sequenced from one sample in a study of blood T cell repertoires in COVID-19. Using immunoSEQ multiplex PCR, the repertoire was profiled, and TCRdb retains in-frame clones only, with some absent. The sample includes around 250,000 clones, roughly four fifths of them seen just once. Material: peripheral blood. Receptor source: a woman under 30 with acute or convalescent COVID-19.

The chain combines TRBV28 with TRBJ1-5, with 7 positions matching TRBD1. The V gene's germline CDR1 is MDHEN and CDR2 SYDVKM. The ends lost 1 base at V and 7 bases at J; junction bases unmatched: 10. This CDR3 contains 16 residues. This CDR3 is CASSLSRQGGGQPQHF. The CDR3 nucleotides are TGTGCCAGCAGTTTATCTAGACAGGGTGGAGGGCAGCCCCAGCATTTT. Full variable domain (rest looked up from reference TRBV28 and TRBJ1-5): DVKVTQSSRYLVKRTGEKVFLECVQDMDHENMFWYRQDPGLGLRLIYFSYDVKMKEKGDIPEGYSVSREKKERFSLILESASTNQTSMYLCASSLSRQGGGQPQHFGDGTRLSIL.

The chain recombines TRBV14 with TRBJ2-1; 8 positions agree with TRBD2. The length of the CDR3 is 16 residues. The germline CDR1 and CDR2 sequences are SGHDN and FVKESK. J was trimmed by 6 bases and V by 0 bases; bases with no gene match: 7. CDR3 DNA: TGTGCCAGCAGCCAAGATTCAGCGGGACTAGGCAATGAGCAGTTCTTC. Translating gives CASSQDSAGLGNEQFF.

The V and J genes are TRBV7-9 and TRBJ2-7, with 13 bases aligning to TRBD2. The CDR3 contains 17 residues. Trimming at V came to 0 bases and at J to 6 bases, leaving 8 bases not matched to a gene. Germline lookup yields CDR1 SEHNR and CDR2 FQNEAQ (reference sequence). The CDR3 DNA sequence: TGTGCCAGCAGCTTAGCGCTAACTAGCGGGAGGGCGGGCGAGCAGTACTTC. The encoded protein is CASSLALTSGRAGEQYF.

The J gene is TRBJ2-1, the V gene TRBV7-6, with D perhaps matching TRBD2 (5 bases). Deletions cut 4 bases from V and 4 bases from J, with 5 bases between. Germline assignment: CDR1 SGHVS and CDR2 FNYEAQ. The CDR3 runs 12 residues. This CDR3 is CASSWEYNEQFF. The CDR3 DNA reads TGTGCCAGCAGCTGGGAGTACAATGAGCAGTTCTTC.

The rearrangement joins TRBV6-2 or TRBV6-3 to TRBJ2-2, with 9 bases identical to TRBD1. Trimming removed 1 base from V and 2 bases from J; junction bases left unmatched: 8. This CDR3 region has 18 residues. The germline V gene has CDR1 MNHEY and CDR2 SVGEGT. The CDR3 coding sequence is TGTGCCAGCAGTTACTACTCCGGGACAGGGATTAACACCGGGGAGCTGTTTTTT. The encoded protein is CASSYYSGTGINTGELFF.